This T cell receptor beta chain was captured in a study of cytomegalovirus exposure and HLA in healthy donors. PCR primers comprised 60 Vbeta and 13 Jbeta primers. The data were produced by immunoSEQ multiplex PCR, yet TCRdb's version contains in-frame clones alone and is incomplete. In the table there are approximately 74,000 clones, 70% to 85% of which are singletons. Germline trimming cut 2 bases from V and 9 bases from J; bases unmatched to any gene: 6. Germline lookup yields CDR1 SEHNR and CDR2 FQNEAQ (reference sequence). The length of the CDR3 is 14 residues. General study findings and limits: Trimming of TCR beta V- and J-genes showed a link, identified in a later analysis, to a missense DCLRE1C variant. TCR beta V segments were, for the most part, productive about 87% or about 30% of the time in an earlier analysis.

Of note for this clone: The antigen remains unidentified.

This rearrangement joins TRBV7-9 to TRBJ2-1, with TRBD2 matching over 8 bases. The receptor was derived from a man between 60 and 75 years old in good health and CMV-seropositive. Sequencing was done on a sample of PBMCs. The DNA of the CDR3 is TGTGCCAGCAGCTTAACGGGGGGGGTTAGTGAGCAGTTCTTC. Its protein is CASSLTGGVSEQFF.